One and the same sample provided the 5 T cell receptor beta chains below, sequenced in a study of cytomegalovirus exposure and HLA in healthy donors. The PCR ran on 60 Vbeta and 13 Jbeta primers. Data came from immunoSEQ multiplex PCR; TCRdb stores just in-frame clones and leaves some out. The sample holds about 140,000 clones; roughly three quarters are singletons and the top ten take about 5%. Sequenced sample: PBMCs. The receptors shown here come from a male donor in good health and CMV-seronegative.

The chain joins TRBV7-9 to TRBJ1-1; the match to TRBD1 covers 8 bases. V dropped 6 bases and J dropped 5; count of bases not matched to a gene: 11. The V gene's germline CDR1 is SEHNR and CDR2 FQNEAQ (reference sequence). The CDR3 totals 15 residues. The chain's CDR3 is CASRSPGRGPTEAFF. For the CDR3, the DNA is TGTGCCAGCAGATCACCAGGCAGGGGGCCAACTGAAGCTTTCTTT.

In DNA, the CDR3 is TGTGCCAGCAGCCCGCCGCCCGGGACTGATTTCTATGGCTACACCTTC. Its translation: CASSPPPGTDFYGYTF. The chain links TRBV5-4 to TRBJ1-2; D is perhaps TRBD1 (5 bases). V lost 4 bases and J lost 4, with 20 bases in between. This CDR3 contains 16 residues. CDR1 is SGHNT, CDR2 YYREEE, per germline (reference sequence).

J is TRBJ1-2 and V is TRBV7-2, with a tentative D call TRBD1 (5 bases). The germline V gene has CDR1 SGHTA and CDR2 FQGNSA. V lost 5 bases to trimming and J lost 2 bases, with 9 bases between them. The CDR3 extends over 13 amino acids. CDR3 in DNA: TGTGCCAGCAGCCCCTCAGGGAACTATGGCTACACCTTC. Its translation: CASSPSGNYGYTF.

V gene TRBV23-1 combines with J gene TRBJ1-5; a weak D match, TRBD1 (5 bases). TRBV23-1 is classed as an ORF, of uncertain function. The CDR3 has 13 residues. The ends were cut back, 6 bases at V and 5 bases at J, with 11 bases in the middle. The CDR3 region is CASSRTTDQPQHF. Written as DNA, the CDR3 is TGCGCCAGCAGCAGGACAACCGATCAGCCCCAGCATTTT.

To note about this clone: This CDR3 is also generated by other DNA sequences in the sample. This chain connects TRBV11-2 to TRBJ1-1; D gene uncertain. Germline V lookup: CDR1 SGHAT, CDR2 FQNNGV. Trimming pared 5 bases from V and 1 base from J, leaving 11 bases between. There are 14 residues in the CDR3. Here the CDR3 reads CASSPFRQNTEAFF. Written as DNA, the CDR3 is TGTGCCAGCAGCCCATTTAGACAGAACACTGAAGCTTTCTTT. Full variable domain (missing parts from reference TRBV11-2 and TRBJ1-1): EAGVAQSPRYKIIEKRQSVAFWCNPISGHATLYWYQQILGQGPKLLIQFQNNGVVDDSQLPKDRFSAERLKGVDSTLKIQPAKLEDSAVYLCASSPFRQNTEAFFGQGTRLTVV.